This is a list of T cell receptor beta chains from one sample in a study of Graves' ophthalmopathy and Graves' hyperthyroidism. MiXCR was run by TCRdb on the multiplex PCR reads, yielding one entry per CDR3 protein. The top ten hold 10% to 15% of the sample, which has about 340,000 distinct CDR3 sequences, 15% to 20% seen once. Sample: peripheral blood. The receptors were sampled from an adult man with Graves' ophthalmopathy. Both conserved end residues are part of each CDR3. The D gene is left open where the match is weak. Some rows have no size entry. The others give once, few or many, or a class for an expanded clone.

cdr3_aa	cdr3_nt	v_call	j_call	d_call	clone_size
CATSRDRRQTGGYSPLHF	TGTGCCACCAGCAGAGATAGGAGACAGACAGGGGGTTATTCACCCCTCCACTTT	TRBV15	TRBJ1-6	TRBD1	many
CASSPQTGYTF	TGTGCCAGCAGCCCTCAAACCGGCTACACCTTC	TRBV9	TRBJ1-2	-	-
CANTRRDSQETQYF	TGTGCCAACACGCGCCGGGACAGCCAAGAGACCCAGTACTTC	TRBV28	TRBJ2-5	TRBD1	many
CSAEREDYEQYF	TGCAGTGCTGAGCGGGAGGACTACGAGCAGTACTTC	TRBV20-1	TRBJ2-7	TRBD2	many
CASGGIAFPEQYF	TGTGCCAGCGGGGGAATAGCTTTCCCCGAGCAGTACTTC	TRBV27	TRBJ2-7	-	-
CASSQVLSPYSNQPQHF	TGCGCCAGCAGCCAAGTTCTCAGCCCATATAGCAATCAGCCCCAGCATTTT	TRBV4-1	TRBJ1-5	-	many
CASSYSGSPLHF	TGTGCCAGCAGTTACTCGGGTTCACCCCTCCACTTT	TRBV6-2/TRBV6-3	TRBJ1-6	-	many
CASSYSAGNWNYGYTF	TGTGCCAGCAGTTATTCCGCAGGGAATTGGAACTATGGCTACACCTTC	TRBV6-5	TRBJ1-2	-	-
CASSPQTGEANVLTF	TGTGCCAGCAGCCCTCAGACAGGGGAGGCCAACGTCCTGACTTTC	TRBV7-2	TRBJ2-6	TRBD1	many
CASSLGTLTGAAFF	TGTGCCAGCAGCTTAGGAACTCTGACAGGGGCTGCTTTCTTT	TRBV7-9	TRBJ1-1	TRBD1	many
CASSTKGNTEAFF	TGCGCCAGCAGTACTAAGGGAAACACTGAAGCTTTCTTT	TRBV10-2	TRBJ1-1	-	few
CASSSFGTAYEQYF	TGTGCCAGCTCCTCTTTCGGGACCGCCTACGAGCAGTACTTC	TRBV12-3/TRBV12-4	TRBJ2-7	-	few
CASSFQGGSYEQYF	TGTGCCAGCAGTTTCCAGGGAGGGTCCTACGAGCAGTACTTC	TRBV12-3/TRBV12-4	TRBJ2-7	TRBD2	many
CAISETSGTYEQYF	TGTGCCATCAGTGAGACTAGCGGGACCTACGAGCAGTACTTC	TRBV10-3	TRBJ2-7	TRBD2	many
CASSESAGHYGYSPLHF	TGCGCCAGCAGTGAGTCAGCGGGACACTACGGTTATTCACCCCTCCACTTT	TRBV10-2	TRBJ1-6	-	many
CASSKQVEETQYF	TGTGCCAGCAGCAAACAGGTTGAAGAGACCCAGTACTTC	TRBV13	TRBJ2-5	-	many
CASSQTRTGVYGQPQHF	TGCGCCAGCAGCCAGACCCGGACAGGGGTGTACGGTCAGCCCCAGCATTTT	TRBV4-3	TRBJ1-5	TRBD1	many
CASSRGQSGANVLTF	TGCGCCAGCAGCCGGGGACAGTCTGGGGCCAACGTCCTGACTTTC	TRBV4-3	TRBJ2-6	TRBD1	many
CASSSRRGRETQYF	TGTGCCAGCAGCTCACGGAGGGGACGGGAGACCCAGTACTTC	TRBV7-9	TRBJ2-5	-	many
CSASPVGSTQETQYF	TGCAGTGCTAGCCCCGTTGGGTCCACACAAGAGACCCAGTACTTC	TRBV20-1	TRBJ2-5	-	many
CASSVGRRDSRYGYTF	TGTGCCAGCAGTGTTGGTCGCCGAGATTCCAGATATGGCTACACCTTC	TRBV2	TRBJ1-2	-	many
CASRTTGSPLHF	TGTGCCAGCAGAACGACAGGGTCACCCCTCCACTTT	TRBV7-8	TRBJ1-6	TRBD1	-
CASSLSWGYIGELFF	TGCGCCAGCAGCTTGTCGTGGGGATACATCGGGGAGCTGTTTTTT	TRBV5-1	TRBJ2-2	-	many
CASSPAQGADSPLHF	TGTGCCAGCAGCCCTGCCCAAGGGGCTGACTCACCCCTCCACTTT	TRBV6-1	TRBJ1-6	-	many
CASSLTSGRAGETQYF	TGTGCCAGCAGCCTGACTAGCGGGAGGGCCGGGGAGACCCAGTACTTC	TRBV6-2/TRBV6-3	TRBJ2-5	TRBD2	-
CASKGTAFNQPQHF	TGTGCCAGTAAGGGGACAGCCTTCAATCAGCCCCAGCATTTT	TRBV19	TRBJ1-5	TRBD1	many
CASNLPETYEQYF	TGTGCCAGCAACTTGCCAGAAACCTACGAGCAGTACTTC	TRBV2	TRBJ2-7	-	many
CASSSGQGGADGYTF	TGCGCCAGCAGCTCGGGACAGGGGGGAGCTGATGGCTACACCTTC	TRBV5-1	TRBJ1-2	TRBD1	many
CATSDVQLEETQYF	TGTGCCACCAGTGACGTACAGTTAGAAGAGACCCAGTACTTC	TRBV24-1	TRBJ2-5	-	many
CATTANTEAFF	TGTGCCACCACAGCGAACACTGAAGCTTTCTTT	TRBV6-1	TRBJ1-1	-	many
CASRLSQGSEAFF	TGTGCCAGCAGATTATCACAGGGTTCTGAAGCTTTCTTT	TRBV6-5	TRBJ1-1	-	-
CASSGTSGRVVTGELFF	TGTGCCAGCAGTGGGACTAGCGGGAGGGTGGTCACCGGGGAGCTGTTTTTT	TRBV2	TRBJ2-2	TRBD2	many
CASSLGTSLSNTEAFF	TGTGCCAGCAGTTTAGGGACATCTCTCTCTAACACTGAAGCTTTCTTT	TRBV28	TRBJ1-1	-	-
CASSIHSNQPQHF	TGTGCCAGCAGTATACACAGCAATCAGCCCCAGCATTTT	TRBV27	TRBJ1-5	-	many
CASSRGVFSQPQHF	TGTGCCAGCAGTCGGGGGGTGTTCAGTCAGCCCCAGCATTTT	TRBV6-1	TRBJ1-5	-	many
CASSLGLQASTDTQYF	TGTGCCAGCAGCTTAGGGCTACAGGCTAGCACAGATACGCAGTATTTT	TRBV7-2	TRBJ2-3	-	many
CASSKGQGPSYEQYF	TGTGCCAGTAGTAAGGGACAGGGGCCGTCCTACGAGCAGTACTTC	TRBV19	TRBJ2-7	TRBD1	many
CSASTAGPYEQYF	TGCAGTGCCTCAACCGCGGGCCCCTACGAGCAGTACTTC	TRBV20-1	TRBJ2-7	-	-
CAWSPDEVTEAFF	TGTGCCTGGAGTCCTGATGAGGTCACTGAAGCTTTCTTT	TRBV30	TRBJ1-1	-	many
CATSRNRVSTDTQYF	TGTGCCACCAGCAGAAACAGGGTTAGCACAGATACGCAGTATTTT	TRBV15	TRBJ2-3	-	many
CASSQEPDRNFGSPLHF	TGCGCCAGCAGCCAAGAACCGGACAGGAATTTTGGTTCACCCCTCCACTTT	TRBV4-1	TRBJ1-6	TRBD1	many
CAISDGGQETQYF	TGTGCCATCAGTGACGGGGGACAAGAGACCCAGTACTTC	TRBV10-3	TRBJ2-5	-	many
CSARERGTPGNTEAFF	TGCAGTGCTAGAGAAAGAGGGACACCTGGGAACACTGAAGCTTTCTTT	TRBV20-1	TRBJ1-1	-	many
CASTDMGQGSYEQYF	TGTGCCAGCACCGACATGGGACAGGGGTCCTACGAGCAGTACTTC	TRBV12-3/TRBV12-4	TRBJ2-7	TRBD1	many
CSVEVTGPRYEQYF	TGCAGCGTTGAAGTGACAGGCCCCCGCTACGAGCAGTACTTC	TRBV29-1	TRBJ2-7	-	many
CSARVWGATYEQYF	TGCAGTGCTAGAGTTTGGGGGGCAACCTACGAGCAGTACTTC	TRBV20-1	TRBJ2-7	-	many
CASSLGLAGDLYEQYF	TGTGCCAGCAGTTTAGGTCTGGCGGGAGATCTGTACGAGCAGTACTTC	TRBV12-3/TRBV12-4	TRBJ2-7	TRBD2	-
CASREDNYGYTF	TGTGCCAGCAGAGAAGATAACTATGGCTACACCTTC	TRBV6-2/TRBV6-3	TRBJ1-2	-	many
CASSLPGKYVNTEAFF	TGCGCCAGCAGCTTGCCAGGGAAGTATGTGAACACTGAAGCTTTCTTT	TRBV5-1	TRBJ1-1	-	many
CSATGTNYEQYF	TGCAGTGCTACCGGGACCAACTACGAGCAGTACTTC	TRBV20-1	TRBJ2-7	-	many
CASSFRDRRSYEQYF	TGCGCCAGCAGTTTCCGGGACAGACGCTCCTACGAGCAGTACTTC	TRBV12-3/TRBV12-4	TRBJ2-7	TRBD1	-
CASSYSTQGDEQYF	TGTGCCAGCAGTTACTCGACACAGGGAGACGAGCAGTACTTC	TRBV6-2/TRBV6-3	TRBJ2-7	-	many
CASSLYPAETQYF	TGTGCCAGCAGCTTATATCCCGCTGAGACCCAGTACTTC	TRBV7-2	TRBJ2-5	-	many
CASSRGTGDDEQYF	TGTGCCAGCAGCCGCGGGACAGGGGACGACGAGCAGTACTTC	TRBV6-5	TRBJ2-7	TRBD1	many
CASSTTQRRGLYGYTF	TGTGCCAGTAGTACGACCCAAAGACGAGGGCTCTATGGCTACACCTTC	TRBV19	TRBJ1-2	-	many